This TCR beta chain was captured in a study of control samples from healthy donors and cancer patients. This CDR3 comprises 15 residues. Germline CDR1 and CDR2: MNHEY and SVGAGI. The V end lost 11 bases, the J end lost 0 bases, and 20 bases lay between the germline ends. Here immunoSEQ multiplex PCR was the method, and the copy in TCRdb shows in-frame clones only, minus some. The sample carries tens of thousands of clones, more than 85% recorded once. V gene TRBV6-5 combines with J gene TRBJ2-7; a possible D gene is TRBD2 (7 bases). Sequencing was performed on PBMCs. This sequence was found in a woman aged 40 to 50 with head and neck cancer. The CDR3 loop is CAHREWRGSSYEQYF. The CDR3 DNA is TGTGCCCACAGGGAGTGGCGGGGGAGCTCCTACGAGCAGTACTTC.